These 21 T cell receptor beta chains were sequenced from one sample in a study of T-cell reconstitution after alpha-beta-depleted transplantation in children. Using unique molecular identifiers, the investigators prepared the TCRbeta library. MiXCR, run by TCRdb on the PCR reads, gives a single entry per CDR3 protein. The table lists fewer than 550,000 distinct CDR3 sequences, about an eighth of them singletons. The sample was PBMCs, mostly from graft donor cells, taken 180 days after TCRalphabeta/CD19-depleted stem cell transplant. All receptors come from a female patient younger than 10 who had a stem cell transplant for aplastic anemia, so the T cells may come from the graft donor.

V gene TRBV20-1 combines with J gene TRBJ2-7, with TRBD2 matching 8 bases. V gave up 3 bases and J gave up 7 bases; unmatched junction bases: 11. Germline CDR1 reads DFQATT; CDR2 reads SNEGSKA (reference sequence). CDR3 length equals 14 residues. CDR3 in amino acids: CSASGREGIREQYF. CDR3 DNA: TGCAGTGCTAGTGGACGGGAGGGAATACGGGAGCAGTACTTC.

This clonotype was seen only a few times. This sequence joins TRBV19 and TRBJ1-5; D gene uncertain. The germline CDR1 and CDR2 sequences are LNHDA and SQIVND (reference sequence). The CDR3 totals 17 residues. Trimming cost V 5 bases and J 2 bases, with 19 bases left between them. The CDR3 here is CASSRPRPRKGNQPQHF. The CDR3 DNA follows: TGTGCCAGTAGTCGACCTCGGCCCCGGAAAGGCAATCAGCCCCAGCATTTT.

This clonotype was seen a single time. V is TRBV4-1 and J is TRBJ2-7; 11 nucleotides line up with TRBD2. CDR1 and CDR2 (germline): MGHRA, YSYEKL. This CDR3 has 15 amino acids. The V segment lost 3 bases and the J segment 4 bases; nucleotides outside the gene matches: 5. CDR3 amino acids: CASSQTLAGVYEQYF. The CDR3 bases are TGCGCCAGCAGCCAGACACTAGCGGGAGTGTACGAGCAGTACTTC.

The chain links TRBV12-3 or TRBV12-4 to TRBJ1-2; D is perhaps TRBD1 (5 bases). The CDR3 is 15 residues long. V lost 0 bases and J lost 4, with 12 bases in between. CDR3 in amino acids: CASSLAEVGAYGYTF. The CDR3 nucleotides read TGTGCCAGCAGTTTAGCGGAGGTTGGGGCCTATGGCTACACCTTC.

V usage is TRBV29-1 and J usage is TRBJ2-6; D is ambiguous. Germline CDR1 reads SQVTM; CDR2 reads ANQGSEA. The V end lost 6 bases, the J end lost 0 bases, and 6 bases lay between the germline ends. The CDR3 totals 13 residues. This CDR3 is CSVSSSGANVLTF. Here the CDR3 DNA reads TGCAGCGTCTCCTCCTCTGGGGCCAACGTCCTGACTTTC.

The chain combines TRBV10-3 with TRBJ2-2; 9 nucleotides align to TRBD1. This CDR3 is 15 amino acids long. Germline CDR1 and CDR2: ENHRY and SYGVKD. The V and J ends lost 2 bases and 8 bases, in that order; junction bases with no gene match: 6. The CDR3, as DNA: TGTGCCATCAGTGAGGCCGGGACAGGGTCTGGGGAGCTGTTTTTT. This sequence encodes CAISEAGTGSGELFF.

This clonotype appeared a few times. One junction end disagrees with the germline gene, perhaps due to a read error. The V gene is TRBV7-2, the J gene TRBJ2-1; TRBD1 or TRBD2 may be the D gene (5 bases each). CDR3 length: 14 amino acids. Germline V gene lookup returns CDR1 SGHTA and CDR2 FQGNSA. Here the CDR3 reads CASSLVSGNSMGDF. Here the CDR3 DNA reads TGTGCCAGCAGCTTAGTTTCGGGGAATAGTATGGGGGACTTC. Full variable domain (missing parts from reference TRBV7-2 and TRBJ2-1): GAGVSQSPSNKVTEKGKDVELRCDPISGHTALYWYRQSLGQGLEFLIYFQGNSAPDKSGLPSDRFSAERTGGSVSTLTIQRTQQEDSAVYLCASSLVSGNSMGDFGPGTRLTVL.

In its sample, this clonotype was seen a few times. The V gene is TRBV24-1, the J gene TRBJ2-1; 7 positions match TRBD2. The CDR3 spans 16 residues. Losses at the gene ends were 5 bases for V and 8 bases for J; bases not matched to a gene: 14. Germline V gene lookup returns CDR1 KGHDR and CDR2 SFDVKD. The CDR3 sequence is CATSVGFLADIDEQFF. CDR3 DNA: TGTGCCACCAGTGTAGGGTTTCTAGCGGATATCGATGAGCAGTTCTTC.

This clonotype was seen only a few times. This sequence joins TRBV5-1 and TRBJ2-1, with D possibly TRBD1 on 6 matching bases. V was trimmed by 2 bases and J by 6 bases, leaving 15 bases between them. Germline CDR1 SGHRS, CDR2 YFSETQ. The CDR3 length is 15 residues. CDR3 DNA sequence: TGCGCCAGCAGCTTTGCAGGGGCCCGGGGCAATGAGCAGTTCTTC. This gives the protein CASSFAGARGNEQFF. The full variable domain, completed using reference TRBV5-1 and TRBJ2-1, is KAGVTQTPRYLIKTRGQQVTLSCSPISGHRSVSWYQQTPGQGLQFLFEYFSETQRNKGNFPGRFSGRQFSNSRSEMNVSTLELGDSALYLCASSFAGARGNEQFFGPGTRLTVL.

This clonotype was picked up a small number of times. V usage is TRBV20-1 and J usage is TRBJ2-3, with TRBD2 matching 10 bases. The length of the CDR3 is 14 residues. Unmatched junction bases numbered 10, after V lost 6 bases and J lost 7 bases. In germline, CDR1 is DFQATT, CDR2 SNEGSKA (reference sequence). The CDR3 sequence: CSALPSGSLHTQYF. As DNA, the CDR3 is TGCAGTGCCCTGCCTAGCGGGAGCCTACATACGCAGTATTTT.

This clonotype was seen repeatedly, ten times or more. V gene TRBV5-1 combines with J gene TRBJ2-3; TRBD1 might be the D (5 bases). From germline, CDR1 is SGHRS and CDR2 YFSETQ. The CDR3 is 14 amino acids. Trimming took 0 bases from V and 10 from J, leaving 15 bases between them. The CDR3 DNA is TGCGCCAGCAGCTTGGGGCAGCCCGAACAGGCGCAGTATTTT. Translation: CASSLGQPEQAQYF.

V gene TRBV9 combines with J gene TRBJ2-1; 7 bases line up with TRBD2. Unmatched junction bases numbered 9, after V lost 0 bases and J lost 9 bases. This CDR3 spans 15 amino acids. Germline loops: CDR1 SGDLS, CDR2 YYNGEE. The CDR3 DNA reads as TGTGCCAGCAGCGTAGTGGGAGGGCGCGATGGTGAGCAGTTCTTC. It yields the protein CASSVVGGRDGEQFF.

This clonotype was picked up a small number of times. This sequence joins TRBV4-3 and TRBJ2-1; 10 bases align to TRBD2. The germline gives CDR1 LGHNA, CDR2 YSLEER. The CDR3 length is 16 residues. V lost 1 base, J lost 4 bases, and 4 bases stayed unmatched. The DNA for the CDR3 is TGCGCCAGCAGCCAAGCTCAGGGACTAGCGTACAATGAGCAGTTCTTC. This codes for CASSQAQGLAYNEQFF.

The rearrangement joins TRBV5-1 to TRBJ2-7; maybe TRBD2 (5 bases). Germline V gene sequence: CDR1 SGHRS, CDR2 YFSETQ. The CDR3 length is 14 residues. Trimming left V 4 bases short and J 7 bases short, with 18 bases between. CDR3 nucleotide sequence: TGCGCCAGCAGCCCCAATCCGGACTGGAGGGAGCAGTACTTC. Translating gives CASSPNPDWREQYF.

This clonotype was counted a few times. The chain couples TRBV12-3 or TRBV12-4 to TRBJ1-1; no clear D gene. The germline V and J ends were trimmed by 3 bases and 1 base, with 12 bases remaining between them. The CDR3 extends over 15 amino acids. In nucleotides, the CDR3 is TGTGCCAGCAGTTTCCAGAGTCAGCGGAACACTGAAGCTTTCTTT. Translation: CASSFQSQRNTEAFF.

V gene TRBV20-1 combines with J gene TRBJ2-2; D is unclear. V was cut by 4 bases and J by 0 bases, with 12 bases left in between. Germline values: CDR1 DFQATT, CDR2 SNEGSKA (reference sequence). The CDR3 length is 15 residues. This CDR3 reads CSAKQGRSNTGELFF. In DNA form, the CDR3 reads TGCAGTGCTAAACAAGGACGTTCGAACACCGGGGAGCTGTTTTTT.

This clonotype showed up just a few times. The V and J genes are TRBV12-3 or TRBV12-4 and TRBJ2-1; 8 nucleotides align to TRBD2. V shed 3 bases, J shed 4 bases, and the junction held 11 bases outside the gene matches. The CDR3 sequence is 17 residues long. The CDR3 sequence: CASSFLPGRAPYNEQFF. In DNA, the CDR3 is TGTGCCAGCAGTTTTCTGCCCGGGAGGGCCCCTTACAATGAGCAGTTCTTC.

There are a few counts of this clonotype. This chain links TRBV5-8 with TRBJ1-4, with D possibly TRBD1 on 5 matching bases. The CDR3 covers 15 residues. Trimming cost V 4 bases and J 5 bases, with 15 bases left between them. Germline values: CDR1 SGHTS, CDR2 YDEGEE. The DNA of the CDR3 is TGTGCCAGCAGCCCGGGGGTAGGACGGAATGAAAAACTGTTTTTT. It specifies CASSPGVGRNEKLFF.

The sample holds many counts of this clonotype. The chain links TRBV10-3 to TRBJ1-4; D may be TRBD1 (5 bases). Germline-derived CDR1 and CDR2 are ENHRY and SYGVKD. Trimming shortened V by 8 bases and J by 8 bases, and 12 bases separated the two germline ends. The CDR3 loop spans 12 amino acids. Here the CDR3 reads CAIGTTAEKLFF. In DNA, the CDR3 is TGTGCCATCGGGACGACGGCGGAAAAACTGTTTTTT.

The rearrangement joins TRBV20-1 to TRBJ2-1; perhaps D is TRBD1 or TRBD2 (5 bases each). The germline gives CDR1 DFQATT, CDR2 SNEGSKA (reference sequence). This CDR3 has 15 amino acids. V was shortened by 6 bases and J by 3 bases, with 18 bases between the two germline ends. The CDR3: CSAARGLRGYNEQFF. DNA for the CDR3: TGCAGTGCCGCCCGGGGCCTAAGGGGCTACAATGAGCAGTTCTTC.

This clonotype appeared a few times. The chain combines TRBV5-5 with TRBJ1-2; 9 nucleotides line up with TRBD1. The germline V gene encodes CDR1 SGHKS and CDR2 YYEKEE (reference sequence). After removal of 0 bases from V and 2 bases from J, the junction contained 5 bases not matched to a gene. The CDR3 loop spans 16 amino acids. DNA for the CDR3: TGTGCCAGCAGCTTGGGCCGGGGACAGGGAAACTATGGCTACACCTTC. Its protein product is CASSLGRGQGNYGYTF.